This T cell receptor beta chain came from a study of blood T cells in healthy people across ages. A J-beta primer mix and a sample-barcoded 5' primer were used in a second PCR of about 7 to 12 cycles. TCRdb re-called the 5' RACE reads through MiXCR, storing one row per CDR3 protein. This table has fewer than 950,000 distinct CDR3 sequences, about 55% appearing once. Germline V gene lookup returns CDR1 SQVTM and CDR2 ANQGSEA. Trimming removed 4 bases at V and 5 bases at J, with 5 bases between. This CDR3 region has 11 residues. The sample, approximately 11 milliliters of peripheral blood, was drawn from each donor.

The chain employs TRBV29-1 and TRBJ1-4; D gene uncertain. Sequenced material: blood. The sequence derives from a man aged 80 or over in good health. CDR3 bases: TGCAGCGTTGCGTTGAATGAAAAACTGTTTTTT. Translating gives CSVALNEKLFF.